This T cell receptor (beta chain) was recorded in a study of blood T cell repertoires in COVID-19 (dated by TCRdb to 2018 to 2021). Background for the entire study: Collaborator samples came from the United States, Italy and Spain and covered acute and convalescent phases of COVID-19. A freely available public database, intended as a resource for researchers studying the immune response to SARS-CoV-2, is where the repertoires were released. Deeply sampled blood TCRbeta repertoires from subjects exposed to, actively infected with, or recovered from COVID-19 were included in the dataset. Where available, HLA class I and class II types were obtained from metadata supplied by the sample provider rather than from assay-based typing. Sample metadata almost always included a de-identified subject ID, COVID-19 status, age in years and sex. The samples were drawn from the first 160 participants of the ongoing ImmuneRACE study and from 1,254 subjects provided by 6 global collaborators. The prospective study material was composed of cDNA or gDNA derived from T cells, B-cell-depleted T cells, or PBMCs.

General conclusions and limits of the study: The amount of clinical and demographic metadata varied by source and participant and was provided uncurated.

The CDR3 spans 13 residues, from the cysteine through the phenylalanine. CDR3 DNA is the only sequence kept; it has 39 bases, read in frame from the first base. From the germline V gene, CDR1 is MGHDK and CDR2 is SYGVNS. V is pruned by 2 bases and J by 8 bases, leaving 5 bases of the junction without a gene match. TCRbeta CDR3 regions were amplified from genomic DNA using the immunoSEQ Assay, a bias-controlled multiplex PCR. The authors' pipeline ran thus. Within the assay, amplification of reference gene primers was used to estimate how many nucleated cells each sample contained. Sequence reads were collapsed and filtered to measure the absolute abundance of every unique TCRbeta CDR3 rearrangement. For each sample, productive Simpson clonality was calculated by taking the square root of Simpson's diversity index across productive rearrangements. TCRdb retrieved this table from immuneACCESS and kept in-frame rearrangements only. Not all clones are present; in checked studies, unresolved V genes account for under half, and no reason is known for the remainder. Clone size and V and J calls were adopted from that table, with D and trimming inferred from the DNA. The sample contains approximately 240,000 clones, 75% to 90% of them found a single time. The leading ten clones occupy roughly 6% of the sample.

As for this clone: Its antigen target is currently unknown. The record has no base qualities; no much larger clone is one base away.

In the prospective study, participants were about 18 to 95 years old, resided in about 25 geographic areas of the United States, and were enrolled through a virtual design. To assign participants to cohorts, the prospective study relied on clinical history that participants themselves reported in a screening survey and a study questionnaire. In the prospective study, mobile phlebotomists collected whole blood, serum and a nasopharyngeal or oropharyngeal swab from each participant. Over an approximately 2-month period, participants in the prospective study had the option of providing additional blood draws and questionnaires. Blood samples from the prospective study were shipped frozen or at room temperature prior to DNA extraction.

Specimen: PBMCs or T cells enriched from blood (not recorded which). The chain employs TRBV25-1 and TRBJ1-2, with TRBD1 matching 7 junction bases. This TCR derives from a woman in her thirties with acute COVID-19. The nucleotide sequence reads TGTGCCAGCAGTGAAACAGGGGTTGGGGGCTACACCTTC. Translation gives CASSETGVGGYTF.